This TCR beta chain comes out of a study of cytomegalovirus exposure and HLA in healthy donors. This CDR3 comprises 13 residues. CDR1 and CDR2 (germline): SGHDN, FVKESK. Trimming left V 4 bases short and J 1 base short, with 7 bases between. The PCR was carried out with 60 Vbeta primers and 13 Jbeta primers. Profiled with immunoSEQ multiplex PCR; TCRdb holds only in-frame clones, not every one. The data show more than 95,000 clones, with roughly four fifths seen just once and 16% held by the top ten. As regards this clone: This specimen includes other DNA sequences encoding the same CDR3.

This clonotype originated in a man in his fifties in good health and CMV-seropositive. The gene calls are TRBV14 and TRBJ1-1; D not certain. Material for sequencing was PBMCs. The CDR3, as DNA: TGTGCCAGCAGCCGGGGAGGGAACACTGAAGCTTTCTTT. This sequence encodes CASSRGGNTEAFF.